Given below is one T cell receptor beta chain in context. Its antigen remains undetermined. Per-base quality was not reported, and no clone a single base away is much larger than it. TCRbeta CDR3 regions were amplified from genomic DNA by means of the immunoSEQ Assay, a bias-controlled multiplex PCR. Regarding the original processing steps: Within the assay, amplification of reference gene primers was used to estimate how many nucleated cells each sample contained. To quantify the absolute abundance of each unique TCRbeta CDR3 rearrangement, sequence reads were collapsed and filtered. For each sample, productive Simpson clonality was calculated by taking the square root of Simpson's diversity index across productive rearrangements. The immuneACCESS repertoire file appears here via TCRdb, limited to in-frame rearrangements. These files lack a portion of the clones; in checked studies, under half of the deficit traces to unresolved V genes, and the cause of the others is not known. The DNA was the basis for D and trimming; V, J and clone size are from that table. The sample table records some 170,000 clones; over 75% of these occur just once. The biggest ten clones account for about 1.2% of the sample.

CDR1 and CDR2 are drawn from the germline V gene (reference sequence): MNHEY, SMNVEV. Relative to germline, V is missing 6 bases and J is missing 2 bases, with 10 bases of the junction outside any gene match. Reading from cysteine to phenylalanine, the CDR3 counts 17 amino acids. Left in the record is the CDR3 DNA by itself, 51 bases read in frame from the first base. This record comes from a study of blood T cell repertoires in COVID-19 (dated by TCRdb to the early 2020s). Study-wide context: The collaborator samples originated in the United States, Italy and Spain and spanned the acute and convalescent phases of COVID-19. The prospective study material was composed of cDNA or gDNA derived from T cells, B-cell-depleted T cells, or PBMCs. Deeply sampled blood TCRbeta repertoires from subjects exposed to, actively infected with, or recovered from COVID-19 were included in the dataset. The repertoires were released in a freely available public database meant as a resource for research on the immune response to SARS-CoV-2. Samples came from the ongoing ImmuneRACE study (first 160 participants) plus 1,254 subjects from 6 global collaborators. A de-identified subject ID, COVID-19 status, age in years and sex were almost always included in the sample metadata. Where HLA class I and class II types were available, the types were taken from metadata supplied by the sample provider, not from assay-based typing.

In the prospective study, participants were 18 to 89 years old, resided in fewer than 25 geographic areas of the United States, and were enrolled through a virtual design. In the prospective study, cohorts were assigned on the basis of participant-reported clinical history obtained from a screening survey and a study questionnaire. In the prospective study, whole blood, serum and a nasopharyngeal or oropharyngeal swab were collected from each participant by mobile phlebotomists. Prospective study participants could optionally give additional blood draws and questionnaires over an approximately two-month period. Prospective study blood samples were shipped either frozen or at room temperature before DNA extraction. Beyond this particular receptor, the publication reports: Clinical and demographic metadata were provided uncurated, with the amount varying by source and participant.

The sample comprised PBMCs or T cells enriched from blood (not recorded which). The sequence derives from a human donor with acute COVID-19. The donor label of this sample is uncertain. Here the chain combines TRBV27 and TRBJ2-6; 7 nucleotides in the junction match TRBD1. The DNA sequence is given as TGTGCCAGCAGATCAAGACAGGGAACAACTGGGGCCAACGTCCTGACTTTC. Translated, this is CASRSRQGTTGANVLTF.